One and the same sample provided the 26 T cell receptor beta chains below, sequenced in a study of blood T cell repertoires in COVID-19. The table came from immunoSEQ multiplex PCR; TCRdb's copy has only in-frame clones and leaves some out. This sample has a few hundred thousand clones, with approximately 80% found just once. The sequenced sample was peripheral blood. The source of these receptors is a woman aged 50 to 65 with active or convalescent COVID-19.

CDR3 sequence (DNA): TGTGCCAGCAGTCTCGAGACAGGGCGCAACACTGAAGCTTTCTTT. It translates to CASSLETGRNTEAFF. The rearrangement links TRBV27 to TRBJ1-1; TRBD1 aligns across 7 bases. V lost 5 bases, J lost 2 bases, and 8 bases stayed unmatched. CDR1 is MNHEY and CDR2 is SMNVEV in the germline V gene (reference sequence). The CDR3 has 15 residues.

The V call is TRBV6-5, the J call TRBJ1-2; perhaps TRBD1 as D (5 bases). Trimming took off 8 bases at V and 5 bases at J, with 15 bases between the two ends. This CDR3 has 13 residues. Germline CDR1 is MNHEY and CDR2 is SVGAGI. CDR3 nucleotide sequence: TGTGCCAGCGGACATAACCCCGATTATGGCTACACCTTC. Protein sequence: CASGHNPDYGYTF.

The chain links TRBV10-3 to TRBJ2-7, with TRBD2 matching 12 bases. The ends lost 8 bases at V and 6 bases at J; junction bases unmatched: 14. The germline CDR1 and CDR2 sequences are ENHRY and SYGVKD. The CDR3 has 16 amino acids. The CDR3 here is CAIGNSTSGRSGEQYF. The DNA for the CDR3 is TGTGCCATCGGAAATTCGACTAGCGGGAGATCAGGCGAGCAGTACTTC.

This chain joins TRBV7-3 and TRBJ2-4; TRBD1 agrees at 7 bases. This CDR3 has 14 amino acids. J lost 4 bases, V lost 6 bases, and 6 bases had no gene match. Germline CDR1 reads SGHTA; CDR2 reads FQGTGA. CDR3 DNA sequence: TGTGCCAGCAGGTCCGGGACAGAGAAAAACATTCAGTACTTC. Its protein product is CASRSGTEKNIQYF.

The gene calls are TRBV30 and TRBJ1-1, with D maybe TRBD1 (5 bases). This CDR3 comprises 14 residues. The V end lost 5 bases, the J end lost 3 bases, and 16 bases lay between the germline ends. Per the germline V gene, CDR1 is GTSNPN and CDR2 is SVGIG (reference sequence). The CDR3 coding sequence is TGTGCCTGGTGGGGGACTGCTGAATACACTGAAGCTTTCTTT. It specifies CAWWGTAEYTEAFF.

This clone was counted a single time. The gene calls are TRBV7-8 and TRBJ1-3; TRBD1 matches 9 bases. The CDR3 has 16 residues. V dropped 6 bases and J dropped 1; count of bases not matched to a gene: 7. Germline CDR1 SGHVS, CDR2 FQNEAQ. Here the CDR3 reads CASSRDRVKSGNTIYF. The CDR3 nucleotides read TGTGCCAGCAGTCGGGACAGGGTGAAATCTGGAAACACCATATATTTT.

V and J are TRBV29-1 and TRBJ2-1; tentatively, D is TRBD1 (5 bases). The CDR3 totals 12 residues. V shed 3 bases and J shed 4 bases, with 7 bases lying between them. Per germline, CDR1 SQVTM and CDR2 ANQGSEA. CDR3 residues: CSVDDSYNEQFF. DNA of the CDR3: TGCAGCGTTGACGACAGTTACAATGAGCAGTTCTTC.

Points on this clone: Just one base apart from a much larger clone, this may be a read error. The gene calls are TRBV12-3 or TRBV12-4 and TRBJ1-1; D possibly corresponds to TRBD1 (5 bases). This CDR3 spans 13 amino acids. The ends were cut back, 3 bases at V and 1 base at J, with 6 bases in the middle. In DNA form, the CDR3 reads TGTGCCAGCAGTTTCGGACAGAACACTGAAGCTTTCTTT. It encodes CASSFGQNTEAFF.

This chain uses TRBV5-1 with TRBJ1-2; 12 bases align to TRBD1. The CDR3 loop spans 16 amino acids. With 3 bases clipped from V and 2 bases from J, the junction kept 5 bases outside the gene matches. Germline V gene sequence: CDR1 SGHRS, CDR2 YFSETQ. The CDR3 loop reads CASSWGTGGANYGYTF. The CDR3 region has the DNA TGCGCCAGCAGCTGGGGGACAGGGGGCGCGAACTATGGCTACACCTTC.

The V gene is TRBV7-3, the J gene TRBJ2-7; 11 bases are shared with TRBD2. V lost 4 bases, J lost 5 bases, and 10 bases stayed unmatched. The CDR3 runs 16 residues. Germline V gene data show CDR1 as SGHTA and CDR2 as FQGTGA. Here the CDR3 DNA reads TGTGCCAGCAGCTCAACCGGGACTAGCGGTATCCACGAGCAGTACTTC. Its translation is CASSSTGTSGIHEQYF.

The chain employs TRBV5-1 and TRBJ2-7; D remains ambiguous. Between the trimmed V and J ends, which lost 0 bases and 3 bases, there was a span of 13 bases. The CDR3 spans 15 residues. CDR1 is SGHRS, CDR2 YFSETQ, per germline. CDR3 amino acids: CASSLAPKPHYEQYF. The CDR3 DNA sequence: TGCGCCAGCAGCTTGGCCCCGAAGCCCCACTACGAGCAGTACTTC.

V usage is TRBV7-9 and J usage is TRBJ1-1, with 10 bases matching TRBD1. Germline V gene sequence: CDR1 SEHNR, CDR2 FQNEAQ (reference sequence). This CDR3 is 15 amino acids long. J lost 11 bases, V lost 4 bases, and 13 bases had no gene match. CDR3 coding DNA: TGTGCCAGCAGCTCCCGGGGGGACAGGGGTACTGGCGCTTTCTTT. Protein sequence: CASSSRGDRGTGAFF.

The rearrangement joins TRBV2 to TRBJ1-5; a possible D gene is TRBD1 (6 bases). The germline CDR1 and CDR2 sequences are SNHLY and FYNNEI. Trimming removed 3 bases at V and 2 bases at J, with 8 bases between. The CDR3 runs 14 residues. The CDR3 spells CASSETGGNQPQHF. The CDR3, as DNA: TGTGCCAGCAGTGAGACAGGAGGCAATCAGCCCCAGCATTTT.

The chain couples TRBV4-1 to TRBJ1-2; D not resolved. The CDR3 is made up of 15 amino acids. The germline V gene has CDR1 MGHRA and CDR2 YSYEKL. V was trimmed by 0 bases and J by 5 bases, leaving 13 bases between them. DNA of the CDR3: TGCGCCAGCAGCCAAGAAGGAGCCAGCCCATATGGCTACACCTTC. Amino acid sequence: CASSQEGASPYGYTF.

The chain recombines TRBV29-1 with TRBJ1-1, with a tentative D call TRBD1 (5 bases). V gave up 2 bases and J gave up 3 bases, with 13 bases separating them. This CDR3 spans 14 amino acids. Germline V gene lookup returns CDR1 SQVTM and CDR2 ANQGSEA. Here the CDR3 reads CSVELWGRDTEAFF. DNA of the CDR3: TGCAGCGTTGAACTATGGGGGAGGGACACTGAAGCTTTCTTT.

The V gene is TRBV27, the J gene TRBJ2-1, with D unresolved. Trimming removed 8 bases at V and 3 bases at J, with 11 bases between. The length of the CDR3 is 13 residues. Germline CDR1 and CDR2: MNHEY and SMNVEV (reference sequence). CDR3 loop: CASGAGDYNEQFF. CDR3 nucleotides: TGTGCCAGCGGAGCCGGAGACTACAATGAGCAGTTCTTC.

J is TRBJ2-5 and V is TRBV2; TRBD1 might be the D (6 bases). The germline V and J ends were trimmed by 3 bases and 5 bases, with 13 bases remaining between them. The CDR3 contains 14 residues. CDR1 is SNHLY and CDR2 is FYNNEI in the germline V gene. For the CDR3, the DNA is TGTGCCAGCAGTGATGGGGGCGTCGAGGAGACCCAGTACTTC. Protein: CASSDGGVEETQYF.

The CDR3 is CASSPTGSNYGYTF. The CDR3 DNA follows: TGTGCCAGCTCACCTACAGGGTCTAACTATGGCTACACCTTC. The chain combines TRBV18 with TRBJ1-2; D is possibly TRBD1 (6 bases). The CDR3 runs to 14 residues. Germline lookup yields CDR1 KGHSH and CDR2 LQKENI. V gave up 3 bases and J gave up 0 bases, with 8 bases separating them.

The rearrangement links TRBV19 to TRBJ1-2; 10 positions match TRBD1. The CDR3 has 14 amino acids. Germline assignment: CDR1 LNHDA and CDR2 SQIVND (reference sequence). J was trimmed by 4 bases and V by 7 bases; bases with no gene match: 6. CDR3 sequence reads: CASTGTGELYGYTF. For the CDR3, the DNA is TGTGCCAGTACTGGGACAGGGGAACTCTATGGCTACACCTTC.

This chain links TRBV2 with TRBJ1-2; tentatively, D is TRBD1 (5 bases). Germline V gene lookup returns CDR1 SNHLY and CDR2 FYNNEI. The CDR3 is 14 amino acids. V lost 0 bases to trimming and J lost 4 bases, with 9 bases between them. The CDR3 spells CASSEAMTAYGYTF. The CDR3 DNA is TGTGCCAGCAGTGAAGCGATGACAGCCTATGGCTACACCTTC.

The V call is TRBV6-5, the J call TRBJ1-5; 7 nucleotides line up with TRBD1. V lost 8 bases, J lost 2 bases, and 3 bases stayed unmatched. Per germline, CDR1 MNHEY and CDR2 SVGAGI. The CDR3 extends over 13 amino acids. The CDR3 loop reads CASAGTGNQPQHF. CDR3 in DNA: TGTGCCAGCGCGGGGACAGGCAATCAGCCCCAGCATTTT.

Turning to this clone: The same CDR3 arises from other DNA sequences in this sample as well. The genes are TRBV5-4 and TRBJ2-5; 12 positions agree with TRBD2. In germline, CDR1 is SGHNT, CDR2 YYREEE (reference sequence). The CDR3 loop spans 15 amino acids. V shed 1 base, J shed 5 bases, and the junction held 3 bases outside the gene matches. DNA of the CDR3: TGTGCCAGCAGCTTGTCCCTAGCGGGGGGGGAGACCCAGTACTTC. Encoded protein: CASSLSLAGGETQYF. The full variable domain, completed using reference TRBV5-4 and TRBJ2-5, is ETGVTQSPTHLIKTRGQQVTLRCSSQSGHNTVSWYQQALGQGPQFIFQYYREEENGRGNFPPRFSGLQFPNYSSELNVNALELDDSALYLCASSLSLAGGETQYFGPGTRLLVL.

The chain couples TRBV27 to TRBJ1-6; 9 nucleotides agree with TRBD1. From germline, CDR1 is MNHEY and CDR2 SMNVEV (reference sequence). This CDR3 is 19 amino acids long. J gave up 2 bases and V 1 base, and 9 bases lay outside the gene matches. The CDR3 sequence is CASSLFSGQGSPYNSPLHF. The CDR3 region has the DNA TGTGCCAGCAGTTTATTTTCGGGACAGGGAAGCCCCTATAATTCACCCCTCCACTTT.

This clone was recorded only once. The CDR3 DNA is TGCGCCAGCAAACAGGAAGAGACCCAGTACTTC. This encodes CASKQEETQYF. The chain is built from TRBV5-1 and TRBJ2-5, with a tentative D call TRBD1 (5 bases). The CDR3 consists of 11 residues. Trimming took off 6 bases at V and 3 bases at J, with 6 bases between the two ends. Per germline, CDR1 SGHRS and CDR2 YFSETQ.

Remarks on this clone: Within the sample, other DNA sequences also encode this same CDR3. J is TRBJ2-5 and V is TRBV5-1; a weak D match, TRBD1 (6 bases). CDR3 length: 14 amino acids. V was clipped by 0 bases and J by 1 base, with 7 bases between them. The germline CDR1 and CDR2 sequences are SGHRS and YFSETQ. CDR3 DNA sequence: TGCGCCAGCAGCTTGGGGACAGCCCAAGAGACCCAGTACTTC. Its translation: CASSLGTAQETQYF.

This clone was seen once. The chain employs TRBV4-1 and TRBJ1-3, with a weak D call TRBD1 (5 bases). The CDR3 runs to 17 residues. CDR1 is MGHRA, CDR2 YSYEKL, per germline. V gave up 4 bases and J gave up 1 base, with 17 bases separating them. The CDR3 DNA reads TGCGCCAGCAGCCCCCGGGGAGGGGAGGTATCTGGAAACACCATATATTTT. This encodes CASSPRGGEVSGNTIYF.